Listed below are T cell receptor beta chains from one sample, sequenced in a study of blood T cell repertoires in COVID-19. Measured with immunoSEQ multiplex PCR; TCRdb has only the in-frame clones, and not every one. Here the sample spans 60,000 or so clones, roughly 89% being singletons. Sample: peripheral blood. The source of these receptors is a man aged 55 to 69 with active COVID-19. The CDR3 runs from the conserved cysteine through the conserved F or W. The D gene is left open where the match is weak. Only some rows state a clone size, as once, few, many or a class for expanded clones.

CDR3 length	J gene	V gene	D gene	clone size	CDR3 protein	CDR3 DNA
16	TRBJ1-6	TRBV9	TRBD1	.	CASSDGTGVTNSPLHF	TGTGCCAGCAGCGATGGGACAGGGGTCACTAATTCACCCCTCCACTTT
13	TRBJ1-1	TRBV19	.	.	CASSTSVNTEAFF	TGTGCCAGTAGTACCTCAGTAAACACTGAAGCTTTCTTT
16	TRBJ2-2	TRBV3-1/TRBV3-2	.	.	CASSQDSQGNTGELFF	TGTGCCAGCAGCCAAGATTCCCAGGGGAACACCGGGGAGCTGTTTTTT
15	TRBJ1-6	TRBV5-1	TRBD1	.	CASSFVPGQNSPLHF	TGCGCCAGCAGCTTCGTGCCGGGACAGAATTCACCCCTCCACTTT
13	TRBJ2-3	TRBV5-4	TRBD2	.	CASSFSGGLTQYF	TGTGCCAGCAGCTTTAGCGGGGGGCTTACGCAGTATTTT
14	TRBJ1-2	TRBV6-5	.	.	CASSYSNRDYGYTF	TGTGCCAGCAGTTACTCAAACAGGGACTATGGCTACACCTTC
15	TRBJ2-7	TRBV7-2	.	.	CASSLALGSSYEQYF	TGTGCCAGCAGCTTAGCGCTGGGCAGCTCCTACGAGCAGTACTTC
16	TRBJ2-3	TRBV7-3	TRBD1	.	CASSLTTGGLTDTQYF	TGTGCCAGCAGCTTAACGACAGGGGGCTTAACAGATACGCAGTATTTT
17	TRBJ1-3	TRBV5-6	TRBD1	.	CASSQGQLTISGNTIYF	TGTGCCAGCAGCCAGGGACAGCTGACAATCTCTGGAAACACCATATATTTT
14	TRBJ2-7	TRBV11-2	TRBD1	.	CASSLGTGPYEQYF	TGTGCCAGCAGCTTAGGGACAGGACCCTACGAGCAGTACTTC
13	TRBJ1-3	TRBV10-1	.	.	CASSGGSGNTIYF	TGCGCCAGCAGTGGAGGCTCTGGAAACACCATATATTTT
14	TRBJ2-7	TRBV5-1	.	.	CASKTSAQSYEQYF	TGCGCCAGCAAGACTAGTGCTCAATCCTACGAGCAGTACTTC
14	TRBJ2-7	TRBV5-1	.	.	CASRRDLVPYEQYF	TGCGCCAGCAGGCGGGACCTTGTCCCATACGAGCAGTACTTC
12	TRBJ2-7	TRBV7-2	.	once	CASSVSPYEQYF	TGTGCCAGCAGCGTGTCTCCCTACGAGCAGTACTTC
13	TRBJ1-2	TRBV5-6	.	.	CASSLASLRDYTF	TGTGCCAGCAGCTTGGCCTCCCTGAGGGACTACACCTTC
15	TRBJ2-1	TRBV5-6	.	.	CASSFNSGPYNEQFF	TGTGCCAGCAGCTTCAACTCAGGCCCCTACAATGAGCAGTTCTTC
14	TRBJ2-7	TRBV28	TRBD2	.	CASTVAGGIYEQYF	TGTGCCAGCACCGTTGCGGGAGGTATATACGAGCAGTACTTC
15	TRBJ1-1	TRBV5-1	.	.	CASSLVVGGNTEAFF	TGCGCCAGCAGCTTGGTGGTAGGGGGGAACACTGAAGCTTTCTTT
15	TRBJ2-2	TRBV12-5	TRBD2	once	CASGLEPSGAGELFF	TGTGCTAGTGGTTTGGAGCCTAGCGGGGCCGGGGAGCTGTTTTTT
15	TRBJ2-5	TRBV28	TRBD1	once	CASSLIGQGQETQYF	TGTGCCAGCAGTTTAATCGGACAGGGGCAAGAGACCCAGTACTTC
15	TRBJ2-3	TRBV7-9	TRBD1	.	CASSLWGQGTDTQYF	TGTGCCAGCAGCTTATGGGGACAGGGAACAGATACGCAGTATTTT
16	TRBJ2-1	TRBV6-2/TRBV6-3	.	.	CASSYSLRTFNNEQFF	TGTGCCAGCAGTTACTCGTTACGAACATTCAACAATGAGCAGTTCTTC
12	TRBJ2-7	TRBV2	TRBD2	.	CASQREGYEQYF	TGTGCCAGTCAGCGGGAGGGGTACGAGCAGTACTTC
15	TRBJ2-2	TRBV21-1	.	once	CASSSRQGWHGELFF	TGTGCCAGCAGCAGTCGACAGGGTTGGCACGGGGAGCTGTTTTTT
15	TRBJ2-7	TRBV28	TRBD2	.	CASSFTSGTSYEQYF	TGTGCCAGCAGTTTCACTTCCGGGACTAGCTACGAGCAGTACTTC
15	TRBJ1-1	TRBV27	.	.	CASSFGGTFYTEAFF	TGTGCCAGCAGTTTCGGGGGTACGTTTTACACTGAAGCTTTCTTT
14	TRBJ2-3	TRBV28	TRBD2	.	CASQVGLASDTQYF	TGTGCCAGTCAGGTGGGACTAGCGTCAGATACGCAGTATTTT
19	TRBJ2-7	TRBV6-2/TRBV6-3	TRBD2	.	CASSYSNSWGGGRRYEQYF	TGTGCCAGCAGTTACTCAAATTCATGGGGCGGGGGGCGTCGCTACGAGCAGTACTTC
15	TRBJ2-2	TRBV6-6	.	.	CASSRDNRNTGELFF	TGTGCCAGCAGTCGTGACAACCGGAACACCGGGGAGCTGTTTTTT